Below are 30 T cell receptor beta chains sequenced from a single sample in a study of T-cell reconstitution after alpha-beta-depleted transplantation in children. The library targeted TCRbeta and was prepared with unique molecular identifiers. TCRdb independently ran MiXCR on the PCR reads; one entry per CDR3 protein. The sample contains fewer than 700,000 distinct CDR3 sequences, 23% of which appear only once. Specimen: PBMCs, mostly from graft donor cells, collected 360 days after TCRalphabeta/CD19-depleted stem cell transplant. These TCRs come from a boy under two years old who had a stem cell transplant for acute myeloid leukemia, so the T cells may come from the graft donor.

The chain joins TRBV29-1 to TRBJ1-1; D is unresolved. V gave up 4 bases and J gave up 7 bases, with 7 bases separating them. Germline CDR1 SQVTM, CDR2 ANQGSEA. The CDR3 is 10 amino acids. The CDR3 coding sequence is TGCAGCGTTGGCGATTATGAAGCTTTCTTT. Amino acids: CSVGDYEAFF.

The V and J genes are TRBV3-1 and TRBJ1-6; D is possibly TRBD1 (5 bases). CDR1 is LGHDT, CDR2 YNNKEL, per germline (reference sequence). Trimming removed 0 bases from V and 9 bases from J, with 15 bases in between. The CDR3 runs 16 residues. CDR3 loop: CASSQERYRLSSPLHF. DNA of the CDR3: TGTGCCAGCAGCCAAGAACGGTACAGGCTTAGTTCACCCCTCCACTTT.

The chain links TRBV12-3 or TRBV12-4 to TRBJ1-1; possibly TRBD1 for D (5 bases). Between the trimmed V and J ends, which lost 2 bases and 5 bases, there was a span of 15 bases. CDR3 length: 15 residues. The CDR3 sequence is CASSLKGRVETEAFF. The CDR3 DNA follows: TGTGCCAGCAGTTTAAAGGGCAGGGTGGAAACTGAAGCTTTCTTT.

The chain joins TRBV6-5 to TRBJ1-6; the D is unclear. The CDR3 totals 17 residues. V was cut by 0 bases and J by 0 bases, with 9 bases left in between. Germline CDR1 MNHEY, CDR2 SVGAGI. CDR3 nucleotides: TGTGCCAGCAGTTACTCGGACCGAAGCTCCTATAATTCACCCCTCCACTTT. Translating gives CASSYSDRSSYNSPLHF.

In its sample, this clonotype was seen many times. The rearrangement uses TRBV7-2 and TRBJ2-3; TRBD2 is a possible D gene (5 bases). Germline CDR1 SGHTA, CDR2 FQGNSA. The ends were cut back, 3 bases at V and 1 base at J, with 11 bases in the middle. CDR3 length: 15 residues. The CDR3 here is CASSLTKPRTDTQYF. In nucleotides, the CDR3 is TGTGCCAGCAGCTTGACTAAGCCACGCACAGATACGCAGTATTTT. Combining the CDR3 with reference TRBV7-2 and TRBJ2-3 gives the whole variable domain GAGVSQSPSNKVTEKGKDVELRCDPISGHTALYWYRQSLGQGLEFLIYFQGNSAPDKSGLPSDRFSAERTGGSVSTLTIQRTQQEDSAVYLCASSLTKPRTDTQYFGPGTRLTVL.

The chain links TRBV15 to TRBJ2-1, with TRBD2 as a possible D gene (5 bases). The length of the CDR3 is 13 residues. Trimming shortened V by 3 bases and J by 8 bases, and 11 bases separated the two germline ends. In germline, CDR1 is LNHNV, CDR2 YYDKDF (reference sequence). CDR3 residues: CATSSQNGDEQFF. The CDR3, as DNA: TGTGCCACCAGCAGTCAAAACGGGGATGAGCAGTTCTTC.

Points on this clonotype: Just one base apart from a much larger clone, this may be a read error. V usage is TRBV20-1 and J usage is TRBJ2-2; D gene unclear. The germline CDR1 and CDR2 sequences are DFQATT and SNEGSKA (reference sequence). The length of the CDR3 is 13 residues. The CDR3 is CNARHLGRGELFF. For the CDR3, the DNA is TGCAATGCTAGGCATCTAGGTCGCGGGGAGCTGTTTTTT.

This chain uses TRBV20-1 with TRBJ1-6; 9 bases fit TRBD1. CDR1 DFQATT and CDR2 SNEGSKA come from the germline V gene (reference sequence). V was pared by 5 bases and J by 9 bases, with 5 bases of the junction left unmatched. This CDR3 contains 13 residues. CDR3 sequence (DNA): TGCAGTGCTGCCGGGACAGGGCTTTCACCCCTCCACTTT. It specifies CSAAGTGLSPLHF.

The chain is built from TRBV15 and TRBJ1-2; 10 nucleotides line up with TRBD1. Per germline, CDR1 LNHNV and CDR2 YYDKDF (reference sequence). CDR3 size: 15 residues. J was trimmed by 4 bases and V by 3 bases; bases with no gene match: 5. The CDR3 nucleotides read TGTGCCACCAGCAGCCGGACAGGGGGGGGCTATGGCTACACCTTC. Translated, it gives CATSSRTGGGYGYTF.

This clonotype was picked up a small number of times. The chain has TRBV12-5 and TRBJ2-7; 12 bases match TRBD2. This CDR3 comprises 15 residues. With 6 bases clipped from V and 4 bases from J, the junction kept 7 bases outside the gene matches. CDR1 is LGHNT and CDR2 is FRNRAP in the germline V gene. The CDR3 coding sequence is TGTGCTAGTGGGACTAGCGGGGGTCCGGTGTACGAGCAGTACGTC. Its protein product is CASGTSGGPVYEQYV.

The V gene is TRBV11-1, the J gene TRBJ1-4; D ambiguous. CDR3 size: 21 residues. V lost 3 bases and J 5 bases, leaving 31 bases between the germline ends. Germline CDR1 reads SGHAT; CDR2 reads FQDESV (reference sequence). In nucleotides, the CDR3 is TGTGCCAGCAGCTTGATGGTTGAGTGGATGAGAGAAAGCCCTCGAAATGAAAAACTGTTTTTT. Encoded protein: CASSLMVEWMRESPRNEKLFF.

The V and J genes are TRBV12-2 and TRBJ1-2; the table's TRBD1 call for D was not verified on the DNA. TRBV12-2 is marked as a pseudogene. The CDR3 is made up of 17 amino acids. The CDR3 DNA sequence: TGTGCAAGTCGCTCAGCGGGACAGGGGGCTTGCGACTATGGCTACACCTTC. Encoded protein: CASRSAGQGACDYGYTF.

The chain recombines TRBV7-9 with TRBJ2-7; D is perhaps TRBD1 (7 bases). Germline CDR1 reads SEHNR; CDR2 reads FQNEAQ (reference sequence). Deletions cut 0 bases from V and 0 bases from J, with 15 bases between. The length of the CDR3 is 17 residues. Here the CDR3 reads CASSLAQGGPDSYEQYF. As DNA, the CDR3 is TGTGCCAGCAGCTTAGCCCAGGGGGGCCCCGACTCCTACGAGCAGTACTTC.

Ten or more counts support this clonotype. This chain joins TRBV7-9 and TRBJ2-4; D is unresolved. Germline CDR1 reads SEHNR; CDR2 reads FQNEAQ (reference sequence). The length of the CDR3 is 13 residues. The V and J ends lost 5 bases and 6 bases respectively, with 11 bases between them. CDR3 sequence: CASSLPVPNIQYF. The CDR3 DNA reads as TGTGCCAGCAGCCTGCCGGTTCCAAACATTCAGTACTTC. Complete variable domain (other parts from reference TRBV7-9 and TRBJ2-4): DTGVSQNPRHKITKRGQNVTFRCDPISEHNRLYWYRQTLGQGPEFLTYFQNEAQLEKSRLLSDRFSAERPKGSFSTLEIQRTEQGDSAMYLCASSLPVPNIQYFGAGTRLSVL.

This clonotype came up many times. The V gene is TRBV11-3, the J gene TRBJ2-2; D is undetermined. This CDR3 spans 15 amino acids. V was cut by 5 bases and J by 4 bases, with 14 bases left in between. Germline V CDR1 and CDR2: SGHNT, YENEEA. CDR3 sequence reads: CASSPRWLLTGELFF. Written as DNA, the CDR3 is TGTGCCAGCAGCCCACGATGGCTCCTCACCGGGGAGCTGTTTTTT.

This clonotype was counted many times. The chain links TRBV24-1 to TRBJ1-2; D not certain. The length of the CDR3 is 14 residues. Germline V gives CDR1 KGHDR, CDR2 SFDVKD. V was trimmed by 3 bases and J by 2 bases, leaving 9 bases between them. The CDR3 DNA is TGTGCCACCAGTGATCACCAGGAGAACTATGGCTACACCTTC. Residues: CATSDHQENYGYTF.

This clonotype was seen more than once but under ten times. The CDR3 DNA reads as TGCAGCGTTGCCCCACAGGGTTTCTCTGGAAACACCATATATTTT. This encodes CSVAPQGFSGNTIYF. The V and J genes are TRBV29-1 and TRBJ1-3; D might be TRBD1 (6 bases). Germline lookup yields CDR1 SQVTM and CDR2 ANQGSEA. The V end was cut by 4 bases, the J end by 0 bases, with 13 bases between. The CDR3 extends over 15 amino acids.

The V call is TRBV21-1, the J call TRBJ2-7. TRBV21-1 is reported as a pseudogene. This CDR3 is 14 amino acids long. The CDR3 protein is CASSPTGGSYEQYV. CDR3 coding DNA: TGTGCCAGCAGCCCCACAGGAGGCTCCTACGAGCAGTACGTC.

V is TRBV12-3 or TRBV12-4 and J is TRBJ1-1; 7 nucleotides match TRBD1. V was clipped by 4 bases and J by 0 bases; unmatched bases: 5. This CDR3 comprises 15 residues. In DNA form, the CDR3 reads TGTGCCAGCAGTTCTCAGGGGGGAATGAACACTGAAGCTTTCTTT. It translates to CASSSQGGMNTEAFF.

This clonotype was seen at least ten times. The rearrangement joins TRBV29-1 to TRBJ2-3; TRBD2 agrees at 9 bases. The CDR3 loop spans 12 amino acids. Germline V gene sequence: CDR1 SQVTM, CDR2 ANQGSEA. Losses at the gene ends were 6 bases for V and 6 bases for J; bases not matched to a gene: 4. In nucleotides, the CDR3 is TGCAGCGTAGCGGGGGGCGGGGATACGCAGTATTTT. Residues: CSVAGGGDTQYF.

The V and J genes are TRBV6-5 and TRBJ2-5, with D perhaps TRBD1 (5 bases). Germline-derived CDR1 and CDR2 are MNHEY and SVGAGI. The CDR3 totals 15 residues. The V and J ends lost 0 bases and 0 bases respectively, with 8 bases between them. CDR3 amino acids: CASSYSTEYQETQYF. As DNA, the CDR3 is TGTGCCAGCAGTTACTCGACAGAGTACCAAGAGACCCAGTACTTC.

Ten or more counts support this clonotype. CDR3 protein: CASSLGHPGQGQPQHF. In nucleotides, the CDR3 is TGTGCCAGCAGCTTAGGGCACCCCGGACAGGGCCAGCCCCAGCATTTT. The chain links TRBV7-8 to TRBJ1-5; 8 bases line up with TRBD1. V shed 1 base and J 7 bases; nucleotides not matched to a gene: 9. The CDR3 is made up of 16 amino acids. Germline loops: CDR1 SGHVS, CDR2 FQNEAQ.

This clonotype was seen a few times. V is TRBV7-9 and J is TRBJ2-2; 8 positions match TRBD2. Germline V lookup: CDR1 SEHNR, CDR2 FQNEAQ (reference sequence). With 2 bases clipped from V and 0 bases from J, the junction kept 2 bases outside the gene matches. CDR3 length: 16 amino acids. The CDR3 nucleotides read TGTGCCAGCAGCTTAAGGGGACTAGCGAACACCGGGGAGCTGTTTTTT. Translation gives CASSLRGLANTGELFF.

The gene calls are TRBV9 and TRBJ2-7, with no clear D. The CDR3 sequence is 14 residues long. V was clipped by 0 bases and J by 2 bases, with 9 bases between them. The V gene's germline CDR1 is SGDLS and CDR2 YYNGEE. The CDR3 bases are TGTGCCAGCAGCGTAGGGCAGGCCCCCTACGAGCAGTACTTC. Translating it yields CASSVGQAPYEQYF.

V is TRBV10-3 and J is TRBJ1-2; D not certain. Germline CDR1 reads ENHRY; CDR2 reads SYGVKD. Trimming stripped 3 bases from V and 8 bases from J, with 25 bases between. This CDR3 is 17 amino acids long. The CDR3, as DNA: TGTGCCATCAGTGACCCCACCGGTCAAGTGAGGTCGAGGGGCTACACCTTC. It is translated as CAISDPTGQVRSRGYTF.

This sequence joins TRBV12-3 or TRBV12-4 and TRBJ2-1, with D tentatively TRBD2 (6 bases). Deletions cut 2 bases from V and 8 bases from J, with 10 bases between. The CDR3 loop spans 13 amino acids. The CDR3 nucleotides read TGTGCCAGCAGTTTATACGGCGGGGATGAGCAGTTCTTC. It specifies CASSLYGGDEQFF.

The V gene is TRBV20-1, the J gene TRBJ2-7; D is uncertain. Trimming stripped 2 bases from V and 0 bases from J, with 11 bases between. Germline V gives CDR1 DFQATT, CDR2 SNEGSKA (reference sequence). The CDR3 consists of 14 residues. CDR3 DNA sequence: TGCAGTGCTAGACATACTGGCAGCTCCTACGAGCAGTACTTC. It yields the protein CSARHTGSSYEQYF.

This clonotype showed up many times. V is TRBV12-3 or TRBV12-4 and J is TRBJ1-1, with TRBD1 as a possible D gene (5 bases). The CDR3 sequence is 12 residues long. The V and J ends lost 3 bases and 8 bases respectively, with 10 bases between them. The CDR3 sequence: CASSLGPTEAFF. DNA for the CDR3: TGTGCCAGCAGTTTGGGACCAACAGAAGCTTTCTTT.

This clonotype was found a few times. CDR3 DNA sequence: TGTGCCAGCAGTTACTCCTTGGCCACCGGGGAGCTGTTTTTT. It codes for CASSYSLATGELFF. V is TRBV6-5 and J is TRBJ2-2; D is ambiguous. The CDR3 has 14 residues. Trimming removed 0 bases from V and 4 bases from J, with 6 bases in between. Looked up from germline, CDR1 is MNHEY and CDR2 is SVGAGI.

The CDR3 DNA is TGTGCCAGCAGCCTAGAGACAGGCGGGGAGCTGTTTTTT. As protein: CASSLETGGELFF. This chain uses TRBV27 with TRBJ2-2; D possibly corresponds to TRBD1 (6 bases). V was trimmed by 6 bases and J by 7 bases, leaving 12 bases between them. The CDR3 has 13 amino acids. Germline assignment: CDR1 MNHEY and CDR2 SMNVEV (reference sequence).